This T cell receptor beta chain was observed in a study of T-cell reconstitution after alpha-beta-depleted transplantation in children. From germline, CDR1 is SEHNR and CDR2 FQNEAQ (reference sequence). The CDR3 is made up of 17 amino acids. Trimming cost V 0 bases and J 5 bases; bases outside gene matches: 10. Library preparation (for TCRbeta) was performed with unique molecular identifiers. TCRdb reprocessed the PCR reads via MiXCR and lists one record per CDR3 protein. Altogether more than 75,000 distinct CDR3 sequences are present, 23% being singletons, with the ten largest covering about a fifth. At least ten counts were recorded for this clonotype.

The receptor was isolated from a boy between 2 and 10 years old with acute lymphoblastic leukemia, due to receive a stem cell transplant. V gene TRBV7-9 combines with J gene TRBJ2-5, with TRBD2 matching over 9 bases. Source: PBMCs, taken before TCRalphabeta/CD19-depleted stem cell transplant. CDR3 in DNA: TGTGCCAGCAGCTTAGCGTTGCGGGAGGGCCCTCTGGAGACCCAGTACTTC. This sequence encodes CASSLALREGPLETQYF.